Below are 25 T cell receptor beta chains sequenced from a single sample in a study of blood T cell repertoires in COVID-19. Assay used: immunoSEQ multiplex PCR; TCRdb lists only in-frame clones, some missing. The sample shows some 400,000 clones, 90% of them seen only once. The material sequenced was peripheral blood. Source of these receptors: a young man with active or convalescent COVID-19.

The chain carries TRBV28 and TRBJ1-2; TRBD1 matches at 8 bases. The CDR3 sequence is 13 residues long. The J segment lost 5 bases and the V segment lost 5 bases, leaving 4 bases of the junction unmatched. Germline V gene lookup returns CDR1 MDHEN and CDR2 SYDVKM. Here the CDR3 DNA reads TGTGCCAGCAGTCCAGGGGGCGCGTATGGCTACACCTTC. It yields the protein CASSPGGAYGYTF.

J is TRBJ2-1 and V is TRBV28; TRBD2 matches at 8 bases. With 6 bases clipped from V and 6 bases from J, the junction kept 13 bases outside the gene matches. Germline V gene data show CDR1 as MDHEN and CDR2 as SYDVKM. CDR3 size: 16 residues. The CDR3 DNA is TGTGCCAGCAGGGCAGGGACTAGGGGACTGGGCAATGAGCAGTTCTTC. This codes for CASRAGTRGLGNEQFF.

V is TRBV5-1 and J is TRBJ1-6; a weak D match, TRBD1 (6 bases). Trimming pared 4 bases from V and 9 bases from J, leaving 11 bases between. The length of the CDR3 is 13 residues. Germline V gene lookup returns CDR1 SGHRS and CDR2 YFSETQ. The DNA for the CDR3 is TGCGCCAGCAGCCGGGACAAGAGTTCACCCCTCCACTTT. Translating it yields CASSRDKSSPLHF.

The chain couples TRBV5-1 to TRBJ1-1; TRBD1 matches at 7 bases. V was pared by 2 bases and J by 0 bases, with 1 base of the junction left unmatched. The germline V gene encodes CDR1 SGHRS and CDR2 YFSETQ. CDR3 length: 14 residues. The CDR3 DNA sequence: TGCGCCAGCAGCTTTGACAGGGTGAACACTGAAGCTTTCTTT. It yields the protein CASSFDRVNTEAFF.

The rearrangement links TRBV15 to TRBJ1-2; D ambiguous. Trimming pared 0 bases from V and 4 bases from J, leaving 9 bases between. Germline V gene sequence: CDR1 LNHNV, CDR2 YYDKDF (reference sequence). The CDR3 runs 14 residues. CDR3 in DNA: TGTGCCACCAGCAGAGAACCAGAATTCTATGGCTACACCTTC. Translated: CATSREPEFYGYTF.

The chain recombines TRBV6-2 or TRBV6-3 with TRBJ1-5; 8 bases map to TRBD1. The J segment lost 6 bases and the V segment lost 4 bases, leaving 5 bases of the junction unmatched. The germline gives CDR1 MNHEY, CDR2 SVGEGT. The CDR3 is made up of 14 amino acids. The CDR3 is CASSSTGDTQPQHF. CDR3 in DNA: TGTGCCAGCAGTTCGACAGGGGATACTCAGCCCCAGCATTTT.

CDR3 sequence (DNA): TGTGCCAGCAGCGAGGGACAGGGACAAGAGACCCAGTACTTC. This codes for CASSEGQGQETQYF. The rearrangement uses TRBV9 and TRBJ2-5; 9 positions match TRBD1. CDR1 is SGDLS and CDR2 is YYNGEE in the germline V gene. With V trimmed by 3 bases and J by 2 bases, 2 bases remained unmatched. The CDR3 contains 14 residues.

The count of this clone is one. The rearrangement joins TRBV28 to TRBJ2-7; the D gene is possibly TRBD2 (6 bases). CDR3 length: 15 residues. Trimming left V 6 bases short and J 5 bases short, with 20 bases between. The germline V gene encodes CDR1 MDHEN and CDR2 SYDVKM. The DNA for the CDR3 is TGTGCCAGCAGATTTGCAGGAGGGGTGATCAACGAGCAGTACTTC. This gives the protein CASRFAGGVINEQYF. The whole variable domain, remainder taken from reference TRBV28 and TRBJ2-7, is DVKVTQSSRYLVKRTGEKVFLECVQDMDHENMFWYRQDPGLGLRLIYFSYDVKMKEKGDIPEGYSVSREKKERFSLILESASTNQTSMYLCASRFAGGVINEQYFGPGTRLTVT.

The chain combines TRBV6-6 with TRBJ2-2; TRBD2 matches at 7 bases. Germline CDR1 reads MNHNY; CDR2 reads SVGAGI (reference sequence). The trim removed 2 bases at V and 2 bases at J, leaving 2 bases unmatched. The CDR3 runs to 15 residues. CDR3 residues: CASSYERGNTGELFF. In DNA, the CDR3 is TGTGCCAGCAGTTACGAGCGGGGAAACACCGGGGAGCTGTTTTTT.

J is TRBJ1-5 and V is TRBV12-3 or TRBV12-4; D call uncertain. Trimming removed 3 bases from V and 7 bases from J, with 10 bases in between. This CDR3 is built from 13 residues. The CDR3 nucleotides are TGTGCCAGCAGTTTGGAGGGTGAACAGCCCCAGCATTTT. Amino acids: CASSLEGEQPQHF.

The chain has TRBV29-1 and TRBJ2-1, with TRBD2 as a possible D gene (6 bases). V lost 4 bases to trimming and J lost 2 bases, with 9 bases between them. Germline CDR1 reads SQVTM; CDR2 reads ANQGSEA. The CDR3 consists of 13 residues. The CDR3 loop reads CSVGAGPYNEQFF. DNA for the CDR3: TGCAGCGTTGGAGCGGGTCCCTACAATGAGCAGTTCTTC.

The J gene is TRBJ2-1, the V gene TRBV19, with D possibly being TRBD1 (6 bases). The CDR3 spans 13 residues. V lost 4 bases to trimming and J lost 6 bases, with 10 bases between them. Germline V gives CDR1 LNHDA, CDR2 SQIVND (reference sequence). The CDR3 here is CASSTGQSNEQFF. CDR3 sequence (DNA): TGTGCCAGTAGTACCGGACAGAGCAATGAGCAGTTCTTC.

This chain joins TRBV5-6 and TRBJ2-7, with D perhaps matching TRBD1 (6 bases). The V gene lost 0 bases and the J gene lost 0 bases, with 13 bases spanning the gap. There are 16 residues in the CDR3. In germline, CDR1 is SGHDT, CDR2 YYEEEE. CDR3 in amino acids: CASSLAGRGFSYEQYF. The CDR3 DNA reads TGTGCCAGCAGCTTGGCGGGCAGGGGATTCTCCTACGAGCAGTACTTC.

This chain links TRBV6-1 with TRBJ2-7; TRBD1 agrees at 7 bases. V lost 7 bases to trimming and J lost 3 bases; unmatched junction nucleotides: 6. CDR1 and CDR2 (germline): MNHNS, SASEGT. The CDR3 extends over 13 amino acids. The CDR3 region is CASKEAGGYEQYF. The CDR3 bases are TGTGCCAGCAAAGAAGCAGGGGGCTACGAGCAGTACTTC.

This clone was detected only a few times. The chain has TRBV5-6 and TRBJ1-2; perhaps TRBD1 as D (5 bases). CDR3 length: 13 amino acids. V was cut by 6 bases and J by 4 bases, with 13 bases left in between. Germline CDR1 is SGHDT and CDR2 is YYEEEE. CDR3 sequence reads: CASTMGQTYGYTF. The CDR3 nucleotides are TGTGCCAGCACCATGGGGCAGACCTATGGCTACACCTTC.

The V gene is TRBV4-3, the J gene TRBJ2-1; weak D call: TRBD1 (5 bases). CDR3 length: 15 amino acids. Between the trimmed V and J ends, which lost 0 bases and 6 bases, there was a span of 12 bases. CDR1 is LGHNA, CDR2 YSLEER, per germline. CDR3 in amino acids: CASSQDLPGPNEQFF. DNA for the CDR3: TGCGCCAGCAGCCAAGATCTCCCAGGGCCCAATGAGCAGTTCTTC.

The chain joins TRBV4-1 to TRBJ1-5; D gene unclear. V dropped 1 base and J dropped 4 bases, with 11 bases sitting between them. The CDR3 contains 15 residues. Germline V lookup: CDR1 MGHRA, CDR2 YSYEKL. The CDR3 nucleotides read TGCGCCAGCAGCCAAGTAATGGGAGATAATCAGCCCCAGCATTTT. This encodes CASSQVMGDNQPQHF.

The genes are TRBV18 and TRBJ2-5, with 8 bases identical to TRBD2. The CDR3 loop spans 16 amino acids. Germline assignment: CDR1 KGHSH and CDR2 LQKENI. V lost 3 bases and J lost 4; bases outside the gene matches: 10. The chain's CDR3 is CASSPRGSGAVETQYF. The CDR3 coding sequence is TGTGCCAGCTCACCCCGGGGTAGCGGGGCCGTAGAGACCCAGTACTTC.

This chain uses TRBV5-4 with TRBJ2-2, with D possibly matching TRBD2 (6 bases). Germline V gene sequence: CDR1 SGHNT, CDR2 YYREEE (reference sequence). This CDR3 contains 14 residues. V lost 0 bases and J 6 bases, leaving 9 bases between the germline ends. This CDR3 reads CASSLELAPGELFF. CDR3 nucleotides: TGTGCCAGCAGCTTGGAACTAGCTCCCGGGGAGCTGTTTTTT.

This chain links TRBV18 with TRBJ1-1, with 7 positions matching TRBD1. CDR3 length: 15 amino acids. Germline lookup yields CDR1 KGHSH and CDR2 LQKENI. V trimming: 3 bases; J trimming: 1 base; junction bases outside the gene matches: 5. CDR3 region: CASSPEGAKNTEAFF. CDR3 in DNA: TGTGCCAGCTCACCGGAGGGGGCGAAGAACACTGAAGCTTTCTTT.

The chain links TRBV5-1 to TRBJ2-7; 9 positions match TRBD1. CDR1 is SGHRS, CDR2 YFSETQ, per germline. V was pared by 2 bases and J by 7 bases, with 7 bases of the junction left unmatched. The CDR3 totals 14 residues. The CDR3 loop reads CASSFRDRAGEQYF. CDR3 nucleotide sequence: TGCGCCAGCAGCTTCCGGGACAGGGCGGGGGAGCAGTACTTC.

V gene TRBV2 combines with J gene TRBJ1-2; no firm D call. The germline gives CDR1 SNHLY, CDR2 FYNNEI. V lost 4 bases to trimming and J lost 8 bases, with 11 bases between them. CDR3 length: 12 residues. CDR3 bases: TGTGCCAGCAGTGTGGAGGGCGCAGGCTACACCTTC. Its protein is CASSVEGAGYTF.

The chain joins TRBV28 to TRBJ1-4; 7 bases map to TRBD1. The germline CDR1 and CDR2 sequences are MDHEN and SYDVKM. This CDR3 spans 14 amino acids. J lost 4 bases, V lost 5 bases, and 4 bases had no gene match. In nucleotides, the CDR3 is TGTGCCAGCAGTACCCGACAGGGTAATGAAAAACTGTTTTTT. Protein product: CASSTRQGNEKLFF.

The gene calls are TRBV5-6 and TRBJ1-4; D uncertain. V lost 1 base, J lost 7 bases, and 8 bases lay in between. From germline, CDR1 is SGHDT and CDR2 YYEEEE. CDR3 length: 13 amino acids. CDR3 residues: CASSLYRTEKLFF. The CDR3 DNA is TGTGCCAGCAGCTTGTACAGAACTGAAAAACTGTTTTTT.

The CDR3 bases are TGTGCCAGCTCACCACTTGGCGGGACAGATACGCAGTATTTT. It translates to CASSPLGGTDTQYF. The V gene is TRBV18, the J gene TRBJ2-3; D perhaps matches TRBD2 (5 bases). The germline gives CDR1 KGHSH, CDR2 LQKENI. The V gene lost 1 base and the J gene lost 3 bases, with 8 bases spanning the gap. CDR3 length: 14 residues. Drawing the rest from reference TRBV18 and TRBJ2-3, the complete variable domain is NAGVMQNPRHLVRRRGQEARLRCSPMKGHSHVYWYRQLPEEGLKFMVYLQKENIIDESGMPKERFSAEFPKEGPSILRIQQVVRGDSAAYFCASSPLGGTDTQYFGPGTRLTVL.